The 3 T cell receptor beta chains below were found in one sample sequenced in a study of blood T cell repertoires in COVID-19 (dated by TCRdb to the early 2020s). The method was the immunoSEQ multiplex PCR assay. In its TCRdb copy, this immuneACCESS table keeps in-frame sequences only and misses some clones. Where compared with another copy, unresolved V genes explain less than half of these, and the others have no known cause. The sample profile shows 140,000 to 150,000 clones; 80% to 90% of them were found once. The ten largest make up around 0.91% of the sample. The sample was peripheral blood. These receptors were obtained from a woman aged 45 to 65 with acute or convalescent COVID-19.

This clone came up once. The chain links TRBV25-1 to TRBJ1-2; no reliable D call. The V end was cut by 6 bases, the J end by 7 bases, with 18 bases between. This CDR3 has 14 amino acids. Germline V gene sequence: CDR1 MGHDK, CDR2 SYGVNS. In DNA, the CDR3 is TGTGCCAGCAGGGGGAGGTCTCAAGTCTCTGGCTACACCTTC. It codes for CASRGRSQVSGYTF.

The V gene is TRBV13, the J gene TRBJ2-3; TRBD1 aligns across 9 bases. The germline CDR1 and CDR2 sequences are PRHDT and FYEKMQ (reference sequence). V lost 5 bases to trimming and J lost 1 base; unmatched junction nucleotides: 4. The CDR3 extends over 15 amino acids. The DNA of the CDR3 is TGTGCCAGCAGCCCGAGGGACAGGGGCACAGATACGCAGTATTTT. This sequence encodes CASSPRDRGTDTQYF.

This chain links TRBV7-9 with TRBJ2-5; 10 positions match TRBD1. In germline, CDR1 is SEHNR, CDR2 FQNEAQ (reference sequence). This CDR3 has 15 residues. The trim removed 5 bases at V and 6 bases at J, leaving 9 bases unmatched. Here the CDR3 reads CASSPMGGQGKTQYF. In nucleotides, the CDR3 is TGTGCCAGCAGCCCCATGGGGGGACAGGGGAAGACCCAGTACTTC.